What follows are 25 T cell receptor beta chains derived from one specimen sequenced in a study of early T cells in non-severe SARS-CoV-2 infection (dated by TCRdb to the early 2020s). The library came from 5' RACE. Instrument on record: NextSeq 500. TCRdb cleaned the public reads at Q25 with fastp, built clones with MiXCR and kept in-frame beta chains. Each entry is one CDR3 protein sequence, shown with its most common DNA and genes. The sample table contains around 99,000 distinct CDR3 sequences; only one count was recorded for 16% of them. Of the sample, 4.5% to 6% is held by the ten largest clones. Sequences were derived from whole blood, sampled at baseline. These receptors were collected from an adult who was a healthcare worker with PCR-confirmed SARS-CoV-2 infection or an uninfected control (not recorded which).

The rearrangement uses TRBV6-2 or TRBV6-3 and TRBJ2-1, with 10 positions matching TRBD2. CDR3 size: 17 residues. Germline-derived CDR1 and CDR2 are MNHEY and SVGEGT. The V gene end was trimmed by 6 bases and the J gene end by 10 bases; junction bases not matched to a gene: 18. The CDR3: CASSYLVPTSGTLEQFF. DNA for the CDR3: TGTGCCAGCAGCTATCTCGTCCCAACTAGCGGGACCCTAGAGCAGTTCTTC.

The chain recombines TRBV5-1 with TRBJ1-1; D unresolved. Looked up from germline, CDR1 is SGHRS and CDR2 is YFSETQ. V lost 3 bases and J lost 3, with 12 bases in between. The CDR3 has 14 amino acids. CDR3 residues: CASSSRGEDTEAFF. The CDR3 nucleotides read TGCGCCAGCAGCTCTCGGGGAGAGGACACTGAAGCTTTCTTT.

This clonotype was recorded a few times. The chain employs TRBV5-1 and TRBJ2-6; TRBD1 agrees at 8 bases. The CDR3 covers 19 residues. V shed 4 bases and J 1 base; nucleotides not matched to a gene: 13. CDR1 is SGHRS, CDR2 YFSETQ, per germline. CDR3 sequence reads: CASSLTWTGSYSGANVLTF. CDR3 DNA sequence: TGCGCCAGCAGCCTAACTTGGACAGGGAGTTATTCTGGGGCCAACGTCCTGACTTTC.

This clonotype was counted only a few times. V usage is TRBV11-2 and J usage is TRBJ2-7; D unclear. CDR1 is SGHAT and CDR2 is FQNNGV in the germline V gene. The CDR3 has 14 residues. Between the trimmed V and J ends, which lost 5 bases and 0 bases, there was a span of 11 bases. CDR3: CASSADGRSYEQYF. CDR3 nucleotides: TGTGCCAGCAGCGCGGACGGCCGCTCCTACGAGCAGTACTTC.

The chain joins TRBV4-1 to TRBJ2-1, with D perhaps matching TRBD1 or TRBD2 (5 bases each). This CDR3 is built from 17 residues. Germline-derived CDR1 and CDR2 are MGHRA and YSYEKL. The V end lost 2 bases, the J end lost 0 bases, and 14 bases lay between the germline ends. The CDR3: CASSQPGAPSSYNEQFF. CDR3 in DNA: TGCGCCAGCAGCCAACCCGGGGCCCCGAGCTCCTACAATGAGCAGTTCTTC.

As to this clonotype: Germline is not matched at one junction end, which may reflect a read error. This chain joins TRBV12-3 or TRBV12-4 and TRBJ2-1; 8 bases line up with TRBD2. This CDR3 is built from 17 residues. The CDR3 DNA is TGTGCCAGCAGTTTAGCGCCGAGCGGGAGCGCCTATAATGAGCAGTTCTTC. Translating gives CASSLAPSGSAYNEQFF.

This clonotype has a handful of counts. The genes are TRBV7-9 and TRBJ2-2; TRBD2 agrees at 12 bases. This CDR3 comprises 20 residues. The J segment lost 0 bases and the V segment lost 1 base, leaving 9 bases of the junction unmatched. The V gene's germline CDR1 is SEHNR and CDR2 FQNEAQ (reference sequence). The DNA for the CDR3 is TGTGCCAGCAGCTTAGGAATGCCGGGACTAGCGGGTTCGAACACCGGGGAGCTGTTTTTT. Protein product: CASSLGMPGLAGSNTGELFF.

This clonotype has more than one count but fewer than ten. CDR3 residues: CASSPWGTSTDTQYF. CDR3 sequence (DNA): TGTGCCAGCAGTCCTTGGGGGACTAGCACAGATACGCAGTATTTT. The rearrangement joins TRBV6-6 to TRBJ2-3; D is perhaps TRBD2 (6 bases). The CDR3 has 15 amino acids. The germline V and J ends were trimmed by 5 bases and 0 bases, with 12 bases remaining between them. The germline gives CDR1 MNHNY, CDR2 SVGAGI (reference sequence).

The sample holds a few counts of this clonotype. In DNA form, the CDR3 reads TGCGCCAGCAGCTTGGATCGGCCGGTGTCTGGCGAGCAGTACTTC. It specifies CASSLDRPVSGEQYF. The rearrangement joins TRBV5-1 to TRBJ2-7; D uncertain. CDR1 is SGHRS and CDR2 is YFSETQ in the germline V gene. The CDR3 covers 15 residues. Trimming left V 0 bases short and J 6 bases short, with 16 bases between.

CDR3 residues: CASSHRNLVYNSPLHF. In DNA form, the CDR3 reads TGCGCCAGCAGCCATCGGAACTTAGTCTATAATTCACCCCTCCACTTT. V and J are TRBV4-1 and TRBJ1-6; no definite D call. This CDR3 spans 16 amino acids. Trimming took off 3 bases at V and 3 bases at J, with 12 bases between the two ends. Germline CDR1 is MGHRA and CDR2 is YSYEKL.

The chain is built from TRBV10-3 and TRBJ2-5; 11 positions agree with TRBD1. This CDR3 region has 12 residues. Germline V gene lookup returns CDR1 ENHRY and CDR2 SYGVKD. V shed 11 bases, J shed 4 bases, and the junction held 3 bases outside the gene matches. Here the CDR3 DNA reads TGTGCCGCTGGACAGGGGGCAGAGACCCAGTACTTC. This encodes CAAGQGAETQYF.

This clonotype was recorded many times. This rearrangement joins TRBV7-8 to TRBJ2-3, with 8 nucleotides matching TRBD2. This CDR3 has 16 amino acids. CDR1 and CDR2 (germline): SGHVS, FQNEAQ. V dropped 5 bases and J dropped 4; count of bases not matched to a gene: 11. CDR3 loop: CASSPKRTSFADTQYF. CDR3 DNA: TGTGCCAGCAGCCCAAAAAGGACTAGCTTTGCAGATACGCAGTATTTT.

This clonotype has at least ten counts. This chain's CDR3 is CASRDRANEKLFF. The CDR3, as DNA: TGTGCCAGCCGGGACAGAGCGAATGAAAAACTGTTTTTT. The chain recombines TRBV28 with TRBJ1-4; 7 nucleotides align to TRBD1. Germline CDR1 reads MDHEN; CDR2 reads SYDVKM. Trimming at V came to 8 bases and at J to 5 bases, leaving 5 bases not matched to a gene. The CDR3 has 13 residues. The variable domain in full, with the rest retrieved from reference TRBV28 and TRBJ1-4, is DVKVTQSSRYLVKRTGEKVFLECVQDMDHENMFWYRQDPGLGLRLIYFSYDVKMKEKGDIPEGYSVSREKKERFSLILESASTNQTSMYLCASRDRANEKLFFGSGTQLSVL.

In its sample, this clonotype was seen many times. The chain recombines TRBV7-3 with TRBJ2-5; no reliable D call. Germline assignment: CDR1 SGHTA and CDR2 FQGTGA. V was pared by 4 bases and J by 1 base, with 7 bases between. The CDR3 sequence is 13 residues long. CDR3 DNA: TGTGCCAGCAGCTCCATTCCCCAAGAGACCCAGTACTTC. Amino acids: CASSSIPQETQYF.

The chain carries TRBV12-3 or TRBV12-4 and TRBJ1-4; D ambiguous. V lost 4 bases and J 8 bases, leaving 17 bases between the germline ends. This CDR3 comprises 15 residues. CDR3 coding DNA: TGTGCCAGCAGTTCCAGACCCAGGATAGGGGAAAAACTGTTTTTT. This sequence encodes CASSSRPRIGEKLFF.

This chain links TRBV19 with TRBJ2-1; D assignment may be TRBD1 or TRBD2 (5 bases each). V gave up 9 bases and J gave up 3 bases, with 15 bases separating them. The CDR3 covers 14 residues. Germline lookup yields CDR1 LNHDA and CDR2 SQIVND (reference sequence). The CDR3 reads CASLPGPNYNEQFF. The CDR3 nucleotides are TGTGCCAGCCTACCGGGACCGAACTACAATGAGCAGTTCTTC. The full variable domain, completed using reference TRBV19 and TRBJ2-1, is DGGITQSPKYLFRKEGQNVTLSCEQNLNHDAMYWYRQDPGQGLRLIYYSQIVNDFQKGDIAEGYSVSREKKESFPLTVTSAQKNPTAFYLCASLPGPNYNEQFFGPGTRLTVL.

This clonotype was seen only a few times. This chain links TRBV20-1 with TRBJ1-2; 8 positions match TRBD1. The CDR3 consists of 12 residues. V lost 5 bases, J lost 5 bases, and 4 bases stayed unmatched. Germline V gene data show CDR1 as DFQATT and CDR2 as SNEGSKA (reference sequence). The CDR3 nucleotides read TGCAGTGCTCCGACAGGGGAATATGGCTACACCTTC. This translates into CSAPTGEYGYTF.

This clonotype was seen more than once but under ten times. This sequence joins TRBV4-1 and TRBJ2-1, with D hard to call. Per the germline V gene, CDR1 is MGHRA and CDR2 is YSYEKL. The V end was cut by 0 bases, the J end by 11 bases, with 14 bases between. The CDR3 consists of 14 residues. The CDR3 loop is CASSQDPLPRQQFF. Here the CDR3 DNA reads TGCGCCAGCAGCCAAGATCCCCTTCCTCGGCAGCAGTTCTTC.

This clonotype occurred a few times. The genes are TRBV6-1 and TRBJ2-7, with D possibly being TRBD2 (5 bases). CDR1 is MNHNS and CDR2 is SASEGT in the germline V gene. This CDR3 is built from 13 residues. V gave up 3 bases and J gave up 2 bases, with 8 bases separating them. This chain's CDR3 is CASSEDWTYEQYF. The DNA of the CDR3 is TGTGCCAGCAGTGAGGACTGGACCTACGAGCAGTACTTC.

This clonotype was seen many times. The chain is built from TRBV20-1 and TRBJ1-5; D perhaps matches TRBD1 (6 bases). The CDR3 is 13 residues long. V lost 5 bases and J lost 4, with 12 bases in between. Germline CDR1 reads DFQATT; CDR2 reads SNEGSKA (reference sequence). The DNA for the CDR3 is TGCAGTGCTTCTCGGACAGTAAATCAGCCCCAGCATTTT. This sequence encodes CSASRTVNQPQHF.

The chain recombines TRBV30 with TRBJ2-1, with TRBD2 identical over 12 bases. The CDR3 consists of 16 residues. Germline trimming cut 4 bases from V and 5 bases from J; bases unmatched to any gene: 9. Germline CDR1 reads GTSNPN; CDR2 reads SVGIG (reference sequence). This CDR3 reads CAWKRLAGDRDNEQFF. CDR3 DNA: TGTGCCTGGAAGAGACTAGCGGGAGACCGGGACAATGAGCAGTTCTTC.

This rearrangement joins TRBV29-1 to TRBJ1-5, with D unclear. Per germline, CDR1 SQVTM and CDR2 ANQGSEA. The CDR3 sequence is 12 residues long. V lost 4 bases to trimming and J lost 6 bases, with 10 bases between them. The CDR3 loop is CSVGQRGQPQHF. CDR3 nucleotides: TGCAGCGTTGGCCAGAGAGGTCAGCCCCAGCATTTT.

The chain has TRBV7-2 and TRBJ2-7; D is unclear. V shed 7 bases and J shed 0 bases, with 13 bases lying between them. Per the germline V gene, CDR1 is SGHTA and CDR2 is FQGNSA. The CDR3 covers 14 residues. The CDR3 loop is CASIATLSSYEQYF. In DNA form, the CDR3 reads TGTGCCAGCATCGCGACTTTAAGCTCCTACGAGCAGTACTTC.

The rearrangement links TRBV7-2 to TRBJ2-1, with 8 bases identical to TRBD1. The CDR3 is made up of 15 amino acids. V dropped 6 bases and J dropped 11; count of bases not matched to a gene: 15. Germline values: CDR1 SGHTA, CDR2 FQGNSA. CDR3 in amino acids: CASRAHFGTGEKQFF. Here the CDR3 DNA reads TGTGCCAGCAGAGCCCATTTCGGGACAGGAGAAAAGCAGTTCTTC.

The chain joins TRBV5-1 to TRBJ2-1; D is perhaps TRBD2 (5 bases). CDR3 length: 14 amino acids. Trimming took 0 bases from V and 10 from J, leaving 14 bases between them. Looked up from germline, CDR1 is SGHRS and CDR2 is YFSETQ. The DNA for the CDR3 is TGCGCCAGCAGCTTGGTTATAGCGCGAGGAGAGCAGTTCTTC. Translating it yields CASSLVIARGEQFF.